Shown below are 25 T cell receptor beta chains from a single sample sequenced in a study of Ad26.COV2.S vaccination and SARS-CoV-2 variants. Treatment described: roughly 20 received Ad26.COV2.S at low or high dose, single or two shots; about 5 received placebo; per-sample allocation not given. Each sample was drawn 63 days after the first injection (of vaccine or placebo). The protocol was immunoSEQ multiplex PCR, while the TCRdb copy is restricted to in-frame clones and leaves out a portion. The top ten clones hold roughly 3.2% of a sample with about 390,000 clones, about nine tenths of them seen once. The starting material was peripheral blood, obtained in a trial of Ad26.COV2.S vaccine versus placebo. These receptors originate from a person between 18 and 65 years old who received the Ad26.COV2.S COVID-19 vaccine or a placebo.

The chain uses TRBV29-1 and TRBJ1-1; possible D gene TRBD1, 6 bases. Germline lookup yields CDR1 SQVTM and CDR2 ANQGSEA. The CDR3 contains 13 residues. Here the CDR3 reads CSASRGGNTEAFF. DNA of the CDR3: TGCAGTGCAAGCAGGGGCGGAAACACTGAAGCTTTCTTT.

The sample holds one count of this clone. V is TRBV5-1 and J is TRBJ2-1; D is perhaps TRBD1 (5 bases). Germline loops: CDR1 SGHRS, CDR2 YFSETQ. V gave up 4 bases and J gave up 4 bases, with 9 bases separating them. This CDR3 comprises 13 residues. The CDR3 nucleotides are TGCGCCAGCAGCCCGGACATTTACAATGAGCAGTTCTTC. It specifies CASSPDIYNEQFF.

V is TRBV19 and J is TRBJ1-5; 7 nucleotides line up with TRBD1. CDR3 size: 14 residues. Per germline, CDR1 LNHDA and CDR2 SQIVND (reference sequence). The ends lost 9 bases at V and 5 bases at J; junction bases unmatched: 10. The CDR3 nucleotides read TGTGCCAGGTCGGGGGGACAGAAGTATCAGCCCCAGCATTTT. Its translation is CARSGGQKYQPQHF. Looking up the rest from reference TRBV19 and TRBJ1-5 gives the full variable domain: DGGITQSPKYLFRKEGQNVTLSCEQNLNHDAMYWYRQDPGQGLRLIYYSQIVNDFQKGDIAEGYSVSREKKESFPLTVTSAQKNPTAFYLCARSGGQKYQPQHFGDGTRLSIL.

CDR3: CASSYSGALGEKLFF. CDR3 nucleotide sequence: TGTGCCAGCAGTTACTCCGGGGCGCTGGGTGAAAAACTGTTTTTT. This chain connects TRBV6-5 to TRBJ1-4, with a possible D match to TRBD1 (5 bases). The CDR3 is 15 residues long. Per germline, CDR1 MNHEY and CDR2 SVGAGI. Trimming left V 0 bases short and J 7 bases short, with 12 bases between.

The CDR3 nucleotides are TGTGCCAGCAGCGCGCGGCCCGCCCTTTCCTACGAGCAGTACTTC. Amino acid sequence: CASSARPALSYEQYF. The chain carries TRBV5-5 and TRBJ2-7; D is ambiguous. The CDR3 has 15 amino acids. CDR1 and CDR2 from the germline V gene are SGHKS and YYEKEE (reference sequence). V lost 4 bases to trimming and J lost 1 base, with 15 bases between them. The whole variable domain, filled in from reference TRBV5-5 and TRBJ2-7, reads DAGVTQSPTHLIKTRGQQVTLRCSPISGHKSVSWYQQVLGQGPQFIFQYYEKEERGRGNFPDRFSARQFPNYSSELNVNALLLGDSALYLCASSARPALSYEQYFGPGTRLTVT.

The genes are TRBV6-5 and TRBJ2-5, with a weak D call TRBD1 (5 bases). The CDR3 is 16 amino acids. V was pared by 0 bases and J by 2 bases, with 13 bases between. Germline lookup yields CDR1 MNHEY and CDR2 SVGAGI. The DNA of the CDR3 is TGTGCCAGCAGTTACTCGAGACAGACCTTTCAAGAGACCCAGTACTTC. The encoded protein is CASSYSRQTFQETQYF.

The chain recombines TRBV5-4 with TRBJ2-3, with 8 positions matching TRBD2. With 3 bases clipped from V and 6 bases from J, the junction kept 3 bases outside the gene matches. The CDR3 runs 13 residues. Per the germline V gene, CDR1 is SGHNT and CDR2 is YYREEE (reference sequence). The CDR3 DNA follows: TGTGCCAGCAGCTCGGGGGGGAAGGATACGCAGTATTTT. It specifies CASSSGGKDTQYF.

The chain combines TRBV29-1 with TRBJ2-1, with D tentatively TRBD1 (5 bases). Germline V gene lookup returns CDR1 SQVTM and CDR2 ANQGSEA. This CDR3 contains 17 residues. V was clipped by 2 bases and J by 7 bases, with 24 bases between them. For the CDR3, the DNA is TGCAGCGTTGAATTAGGCAGGGCCTTTGGGTCCGCAAATGAGCAGTTCTTC. The encoded protein is CSVELGRAFGSANEQFF.

The V gene is TRBV27, the J gene TRBJ1-4; D is possibly TRBD1 (6 bases). The V end lost 6 bases, the J end lost 4 bases, and 12 bases lay between the germline ends. CDR1 is MNHEY, CDR2 SMNVEV, per germline (reference sequence). This CDR3 has 14 amino acids. CDR3 DNA: TGTGCCAGCAGACAGGACAGCTATAATGAAAAACTGTTTTTT. This codes for CASRQDSYNEKLFF. The whole variable domain, filled in from reference TRBV27 and TRBJ1-4, reads EAQVTQNPRYLITVTGKKLTVTCSQNMNHEYMSWYRQDPGLGLRQIYYSMNVEVTDKGDVPEGYKVSRKEKRNFPLILESPSPNQTSLYFCASRQDSYNEKLFFGSGTQLSVL.

The rearrangement links TRBV5-6 to TRBJ1-4, with D unresolved. The germline V gene has CDR1 SGHDT and CDR2 YYEEEE. The CDR3 has 13 residues. With 0 bases removed from V and 8 bases from J, the gap between germline ends came to 8 bases. The CDR3 region is CASSLAPSEKLFF. CDR3 sequence (DNA): TGTGCCAGCAGCTTGGCCCCATCGGAAAAACTGTTTTTT.

The chain is built from TRBV7-9 and TRBJ2-3; D perhaps matches TRBD2 (5 bases). The V gene lost 5 bases and the J gene lost 2 bases, with 11 bases spanning the gap. This CDR3 has 14 amino acids. The germline CDR1 and CDR2 sequences are SEHNR and FQNEAQ (reference sequence). The CDR3 bases are TGTGCCAGCAGCACCCCGGGAATCACAGATACGCAGTATTTT. Encoded protein: CASSTPGITDTQYF.

The chain couples TRBV25-1 to TRBJ1-4, with D unclear. Germline V CDR1 and CDR2: MGHDK, SYGVNS. Trimming removed 1 base at V and 3 bases at J, with 9 bases between. The CDR3 is 15 residues long. This chain's CDR3 is CASSEFMVANEKLFF. The CDR3 DNA sequence: TGTGCCAGCAGTGAATTTATGGTGGCTAATGAAAAACTGTTTTTT.

The J gene is TRBJ1-1, the V gene TRBV12-3 or TRBV12-4; D gene uncertain. This CDR3 contains 13 residues. Trimming left V 7 bases short and J 4 bases short, with 13 bases between. CDR3 coding DNA: TGTGCCAGCATGACCGTCTTGAGCACTGAAGCTTTCTTT. Its protein product is CASMTVLSTEAFF.

The chain combines TRBV5-4 with TRBJ2-3; D is undetermined. CDR1 is SGHNT, CDR2 YYREEE, per germline (reference sequence). The CDR3 runs 15 residues. The V end lost 2 bases, the J end lost 0 bases, and 10 bases lay between the germline ends. CDR3: CASSFSAWSTDTQYF. The CDR3 DNA reads as TGTGCCAGCAGCTTCTCCGCGTGGAGCACAGATACGCAGTATTTT.

The rearrangement links TRBV10-2 to TRBJ2-3, with a tentative D call TRBD2 (5 bases). The V gene's germline CDR1 is WSHSY and CDR2 SAAADI. With 0 bases removed from V and 0 bases from J, the gap between germline ends came to 7 bases. This CDR3 is built from 15 residues. CDR3 amino acids: CASSESRVSTDTQYF. In nucleotides, the CDR3 is TGCGCCAGCAGTGAGTCGCGGGTTAGCACAGATACGCAGTATTTT.

CDR3 loop: CASSRNMNTEAFF. The CDR3 nucleotides are TGTGCCAGCAGTAGAAACATGAACACTGAAGCTTTCTTT. The chain is built from TRBV12-3 or TRBV12-4 and TRBJ1-1; D gene unclear. V lost 5 bases and J 0 bases, leaving 7 bases between the germline ends. This CDR3 is 13 amino acids long.

The rearrangement uses TRBV7-2 and TRBJ1-2, with D maybe TRBD1 (5 bases). CDR1 SGHTA and CDR2 FQGNSA come from the germline V gene. This CDR3 spans 14 amino acids. Between the trimmed V and J ends, which lost 1 base and 4 bases, there was a span of 10 bases. CDR3 protein: CASSLGGDVYGYTF. As DNA, the CDR3 is TGTGCCAGCAGCTTAGGGGGGGACGTCTATGGCTACACCTTC. Full variable domain (missing parts from reference TRBV7-2 and TRBJ1-2): GAGVSQSPSNKVTEKGKDVELRCDPISGHTALYWYRQSLGQGLEFLIYFQGNSAPDKSGLPSDRFSAERTGGSVSTLTIQRTQQEDSAVYLCASSLGGDVYGYTFGSGTRLTVV.

V and J are TRBV3-1 (or the pseudogene TRBV3-2) and TRBJ1-1; D remains ambiguous. The CDR3 has 12 amino acids. Looked up from germline, CDR1 is LGHDT and CDR2 is YNNKEL (reference sequence). V lost 1 base, J lost 6 bases, and 6 bases lay in between. The chain's CDR3 is CASSQGVAEAFF. The CDR3 DNA is TGTGCCAGCAGCCAAGGGGTAGCTGAAGCTTTCTTT.

CDR3 loop: CASSLDPGDYGYTF. The CDR3 DNA reads as TGCGCCAGCAGCTTGGATCCAGGAGACTATGGCTACACCTTC. V usage is TRBV5-1 and J usage is TRBJ1-2, with no clear D. Per the germline V gene, CDR1 is SGHRS and CDR2 is YFSETQ. This CDR3 has 14 amino acids. The ends were cut back, 0 bases at V and 3 bases at J, with 9 bases in the middle.

The chain joins TRBV5-6 to TRBJ1-1; D is undetermined. This CDR3 region has 15 residues. CDR1 is SGHDT, CDR2 YYEEEE, per germline. V was trimmed by 4 bases and J by 0 bases, leaving 13 bases between them. The CDR3 region is CASSAAVGMNTEAFF. The CDR3 DNA reads as TGTGCCAGCAGCGCTGCCGTTGGCATGAACACTGAAGCTTTCTTT. The full variable domain, rest sourced from reference TRBV5-6 and TRBJ1-1, is DAGVTQSPTHLIKTRGQQVTLRCSPKSGHDTVSWYQQALGQGPQFIFQYYEEEERQRGNFPDRFSGHQFPNYSSELNVNALLLGDSALYLCASSAAVGMNTEAFFGQGTRLTVV.

This clone came up once. The chain employs TRBV7-9 and TRBJ1-4; D might be TRBD1 (5 bases). V was cut by 4 bases and J by 4 bases, with 13 bases left in between. The V gene's germline CDR1 is SEHNR and CDR2 FQNEAQ (reference sequence). CDR3 length: 15 residues. This CDR3 is CASSSSEGNNEKLFF. CDR3 bases: TGTGCCAGCAGCTCAAGTGAGGGGAATAATGAAAAACTGTTTTTT.

The chain recombines TRBV7-2 with TRBJ1-6, with no clear D. The V end lost 0 bases, the J end lost 3 bases, and 9 bases lay between the germline ends. The germline CDR1 and CDR2 sequences are SGHTA and FQGNSA. The CDR3 extends over 16 amino acids. The CDR3 DNA follows: TGTGCCAGCAGCTTAGCCGCAGGCCGCTATAATTCACCCCTCCACTTT. Its protein product is CASSLAAGRYNSPLHF. The entire variable domain, with the rest obtained from reference TRBV7-2 and TRBJ1-6, is as follows: GAGVSQSPSNKVTEKGKDVELRCDPISGHTALYWYRQSLGQGLEFLIYFQGNSAPDKSGLPSDRFSAERTGGSVSTLTIQRTQQEDSAVYLCASSLAAGRYNSPLHFGNGTRLTVT.

The genes are TRBV27 and TRBJ1-1, with TRBD1 identical over 11 bases. The CDR3 is 16 amino acids. The ends lost 6 bases at V and 6 bases at J; junction bases unmatched: 12. Per germline, CDR1 MNHEY and CDR2 SMNVEV (reference sequence). CDR3 nucleotide sequence: TGTGCCAGCAGCGCCCGGACAGGGGGCGGTTGGGCTGAAGCTTTCTTT. Translating gives CASSARTGGGWAEAFF.

This chain links TRBV2 with TRBJ2-3, with TRBD2 matching 16 bases. The CDR3 sequence is 23 residues long. In germline, CDR1 is SNHLY, CDR2 FYNNEI. J lost 2 bases, V lost 4 bases, and 21 bases had no gene match. The CDR3: CASSAGLGQIGTSGGAFTDTQYF. In nucleotides, the CDR3 is TGTGCCAGCAGTGCGGGTTTGGGACAGATAGGGACTAGCGGGGGGGCCTTCACAGATACGCAGTATTTT.

The rearrangement uses TRBV6-5 and TRBJ2-2; possibly TRBD1 or TRBD2 for D (5 bases each). Germline values: CDR1 MNHEY, CDR2 SVGAGI. The CDR3 has 15 amino acids. Between the trimmed V and J ends, which lost 6 bases and 1 base, there was a span of 12 bases. The CDR3 region has the DNA TGTGCCAGCAGGCAGAGGGACGGGAACACCGGGGAGCTGTTTTTT. It is translated as CASRQRDGNTGELFF.